A selection of T cell receptor beta chains follows, all from one sample in a study of T cell responses to AZD1222 COVID-19 vaccine. Only in-frame clones appear in the TCRdb table, and some are missing; sequencing was by immunoSEQ multiplex PCR. This table holds 95,000 to 100,000 clones, approximately 84% found once. The source material was peripheral blood, sampled 28 days after the second AZD1222 dose. The receptors were sampled from an adult who received the AZD1222 COVID-19 vaccine. CDR3s include the opening cysteine and the closing phenylalanine or tryptophan. Fields, in order: clone size, J gene, V gene, D gene, CDR3 DNA, CDR3 protein. D genes are given only for firm matches. For some rows the clone size is stated as once, few or many, or as a class when expanded; others skip it.

- TRBJ2-1 TRBV7-3 TRBD2 TGTGCCAGCAGCTTAGGGCTAGCGGACTACAATGAGCAGTTCTTC CASSLGLADYNEQFF
- TRBJ2-5 TRBV7-9 - TGTGCCAGCAGCCCCGTCTTGGAGACCCAGTACTTC CASSPVLETQYF
- TRBJ1-2 TRBV7-2 - TGTGCCAGCAGCCATTCAGGGGCTCGGGGCTACACCTTC CASSHSGARGYTF
- TRBJ2-7 TRBV18 TRBD2 TGTGCCAGCTCACCCGGGACTAGCGCCCACGAGCAGTACTTC CASSPGTSAHEQYF
- TRBJ2-1 TRBV5-4 TRBD2 TGTGCCAGCATACCCGGGACTAGCGGCCCCAATGAGCAGTTCTTC CASIPGTSGPNEQFF
once TRBJ1-3 TRBV6-5 - TGTGCCAGCAGCACTACAGGAAACACCATATATTTT CASSTTGNTIYF
- TRBJ1-2 TRBV7-9 TRBD1 TGTGCCAGCAGCTCCTTGACAGGGATGATTGGCTACACCTTC CASSSLTGMIGYTF
- TRBJ1-1 TRBV27 TRBD1 TGTGCCAGCAGTACGATAGGGGGCCTGAACACTGAAGCTTTCTTT CASSTIGGLNTEAFF
- TRBJ1-2 TRBV21-1 - TGTGCCAGCAGCCACGGCAGGCGAGCTTGCTACACCTTC CASSHGRRACYTF
- TRBJ2-1 TRBV14 - TGTGCCAGCAGCCAAGGTACTGTCATCAATGAGCAGTTCTTC CASSQGTVINEQFF
- TRBJ2-1 TRBV12-3/TRBV12-4 - TGTGCCAGCAGTTCCACAGGGTCTGAGCAGTTCTTC CASSSTGSEQFF
- TRBJ2-7 TRBV13 - TGTGCCAGCAGCGTTGACAGCTCCTTCTACGAGCAGTACTTC CASSVDSSFYEQYF
- TRBJ2-5 TRBV3-1/TRBV3-2 - TGTGCCAGCAGCCAACACGGGGCAAATACAGAGACCCAGTACTTC CASSQHGANTETQYF
once TRBJ2-1 TRBV6-5 - TGTGCCGGAAGGACAGCCGGTCAAAATGAGCAGTTCTTC CAGRTAGQNEQFF
once TRBJ2-7 TRBV18 - TGTGCCAGCTCGTCCCGGGAGGACAGCTACGAGCAGTACTTC CASSSREDSYEQYF
- TRBJ2-5 TRBV10-3 TRBD1 TGTGCCATCAGTAAGGGCCCTCCGACAGGGGGGCAAGAGACCCAGTACTTC CAISKGPPTGGQETQYF
- TRBJ2-4 TRBV5-8 - TGTGCCAGCAGCTTTAGTATAGCCAAAAACATTCAGTACTTC CASSFSIAKNIQYF
- TRBJ2-7 TRBV27 TRBD1 TGTGCCAGCAGTCGGACAGGGAGCTACGAGCAGTACTTC CASSRTGSYEQYF
once TRBJ1-5 TRBV18 - TGTGCCAGCTCAACGGGGCAGGGCACCAATCAGCCCCAGCATTTT CASSTGQGTNQPQHF
- TRBJ1-2 TRBV7-9 TRBD1 TGTGCCAGCAGCCTGGGAATTGCCGGGACAGGGCTAGATGGCTACACCTTC CASSLGIAGTGLDGYTF
- TRBJ2-1 TRBV6-1 TRBD2 TGTGCCAGCAGTTCCGGACTAGCGGGAGTGAATGAGCAGTTCTTC CASSSGLAGVNEQFF
- TRBJ2-5 TRBV7-9 TRBD1 TGTGCCAGCAGCTTAGGGACAGGGGAAGAGACCCAGTACTTC CASSLGTGEETQYF
- TRBJ1-2 TRBV19 - TGTGCCAGTAGTCCTCAGGGGCGTAACTATGGCTACACCTTC CASSPQGRNYGYTF
- TRBJ1-2 TRBV30 - TGTGCCTGGAGTGTACCGCCGGCCAACTATGGCTACACCTTC CAWSVPPANYGYTF
- TRBJ1-1 TRBV15 - TGTGCCACCAGCAGGACGCTGGGTGGGGCCTCCGAAGCTTTCTTT CATSRTLGGASEAFF
- TRBJ2-3 TRBV5-1 - TGCGCCAGCAGCTTGTCCGGCAGGCGGGCCACGGATACGCAGTATTTT CASSLSGRRATDTQYF
once TRBJ1-2 TRBV10-1 - TGCGCCAGCAGTGCGGGAATTGGGAACTATGGCTACACCTTC CASSAGIGNYGYTF
- TRBJ1-2 TRBV2 - TGTGCCAGCGGGGACACCAGATATGGCTACACCTTC CASGDTRYGYTF
- TRBJ2-5 TRBV6-2/TRBV6-3 TRBD2 TGTGCCAGCAGTGCTGGACTAGCGGGACGGGAGACCCAGTACTTC CASSAGLAGRETQYF
- TRBJ1-2 TRBV19 - TGTGCCAGTAGTCATCATCAGGACGGTAGTGGCTACACCTTC CASSHHQDGSGYTF
- TRBJ2-2 TRBV5-1 - TGCGCCAGCAGCTCCGGGACGACGAACACCGGGGAGCTGTTTTTT CASSSGTTNTGELFF
- TRBJ2-7 TRBV20-1 TRBD2 TGCAGTGCTAGTGGTACTAGCGGTCCCTACGAGCAGTACTTC CSASGTSGPYEQYF
few TRBJ1-2 TRBV5-1 - TGCGCCAGCAGCTTGGAAGGTTCCTATGGCTACACCTTC CASSLEGSYGYTF
- TRBJ2-7 TRBV19 TRBD1 TGTGCCAGTAGCCGGGACAGCCTCTACGAGCAGTACTTC CASSRDSLYEQYF
- TRBJ2-1 TRBV7-9 - TGTGCCAGCAGCTTGACTAAATCCTACAATGAGCAGTTCTTC CASSLTKSYNEQFF
- TRBJ2-3 TRBV28 - TGTGCCAGCAATTCTAGGAGGACTAGCACAGATACGCAGTATTTT CASNSRRTSTDTQYF
- TRBJ1-5 TRBV5-1 TRBD1 TGCGCCAGCAGCCCGACAGGGGATAGCAATCAGCCCCAGCATTTT CASSPTGDSNQPQHF
- TRBJ2-7 TRBV5-1 TRBD2 TGCGCCAGCAGCATTAGCGGGGGGGCTTTTAACGAGCAGTACTTC CASSISGGAFNEQYF
- TRBJ2-7 TRBV5-6 - TGTGCCAGCAGCCCTGGACCATTGGTCTACGAGCAGTACTTC CASSPGPLVYEQYF
- TRBJ2-1 TRBV7-2 - TGTGCCAGCAGCTCACAGGGTTATGACAATGAGCAGTTCTTC CASSSQGYDNEQFF
- TRBJ1-5 TRBV4-1 - TGCGCCAGCAGCTATACCATGAGGGATCAGCCCCAGCATTTT CASSYTMRDQPQHF
- TRBJ2-6 TRBV11-3 - TGTGCCAGTAAAGCAGCAGGGGGGTACTCTGGGGCCAACGTCCTGACTTTC CASKAAGGYSGANVLTF
once TRBJ1-3 TRBV6-5 - TGTGCCAGCAGTTACTCGCGGGGGATCTCTGGAAACACCATATATTTT CASSYSRGISGNTIYF
- TRBJ2-1 TRBV11-2 TRBD1 TGTGCCAGCAGCTTAGATGGGACAGGGTGGACGGTGATTAATGAGCAGTTCTTC CASSLDGTGWTVINEQFF
- TRBJ1-2 TRBV6-5 - TGTGCCAGCAGTTATTCGGGGGTCTATGGCTACACCTTC CASSYSGVYGYTF
- TRBJ2-7 TRBV7-9 - TGTGCCAGCAGCTTATCCGGGACACTAGGTTACGAGCAGTACTTC CASSLSGTLGYEQYF
- TRBJ1-5 TRBV2 - TGTGCCAGCAGTGAATTACAGGGTGGGGGCAATCAGCCCCAGCATTTT CASSELQGGGNQPQHF
- TRBJ2-5 TRBV4-1 - TGCGCCAGCAGCCAAGGTTTAGAATTCCAAGAGACCCAGTACTTC CASSQGLEFQETQYF
- TRBJ1-5 TRBV6-5 - TGTGCCAGCAGCCCGGACCTCGGAGGTCAGCCCCAGCATTTT CASSPDLGGQPQHF
- TRBJ1-2 TRBV7-2 - TGTGCCAGCAGCTTAGGCGGGACAAGTACTAACTATGGCTACACCTTC CASSLGGTSTNYGYTF
- TRBJ2-2 TRBV27 - TGTGCCAGCGGACCCTTAGTGCCCGGGGAGCTGTTTTTT CASGPLVPGELFF
- TRBJ1-1 TRBV3-1/TRBV3-2 - TGTGCCAGCAGCCAGATGTCTGGGAGGTTGGGTAACACTGAAGCTTTCTTT CASSQMSGRLGNTEAFF